This passage covers 32 T cell receptor beta chains from one sample sequenced in a study of CD8+ T cells in alopecia areata. Extracted RNA was reverse transcribed into cDNA, the sequencing template. The repertoire was sequenced with immunoSEQ multiplex PCR; TCRdb's copy has only in-frame clones and lacks some. The table shows around 300,000 clones, with 60% occurring only once. Stated treatment: oral pan-JAK inhibitor, 5-10 mg twice daily. The sample here was CD4+ T cells sorted from blood, taken at roughly week 52, from a patient treated with tofacitinib. The receptors shown here come from a human donor with alopecia areata.

This chain links TRBV4-2 with TRBJ2-7; TRBD2 matches 7 bases. Germline trimming cut 3 bases from V and 7 bases from J; bases unmatched to any gene: 6. Germline V gives CDR1 LGHNA, CDR2 YNFKEQ. This CDR3 contains 13 residues. The CDR3 spells CASSQASGGEQYF. For the CDR3, the DNA is TGTGCCAGCAGCCAGGCTTCGGGGGGTGAGCAGTACTTC.

This clone was recorded once. A junction end diverges from the germline sequence, so it may reflect a read error. DNA for the CDR3: TGTGCCCTGGAGCTGGGGACAGACGTTAGCTTC. This translates into CALELGTDVSF. The chain has TRBV30 and TRBJ2-7, with 7 bases aligning to TRBD1. Germline V gives CDR1 GTSNPN, CDR2 SVGIG (reference sequence). The CDR3 totals 11 residues.

This rearrangement joins TRBV6-5 to TRBJ2-7; TRBD1 matches at 9 bases. V lost 6 bases and J lost 6; bases outside the gene matches: 9. Per germline, CDR1 MNHEY and CDR2 SVGAGI. CDR3 length: 14 residues. The CDR3 loop is CASSSRDRVVEQYF. The DNA of the CDR3 is TGTGCCAGCAGCAGCCGGGACAGGGTAGTCGAGCAGTACTTC.

This clone was found a few times. The chain joins TRBV5-6 to TRBJ2-1, with a possible D match to TRBD1 (5 bases). V lost 0 bases to trimming and J lost 1 base, with 11 bases between them. Germline V gives CDR1 SGHDT, CDR2 YYEEEE. There are 16 residues in the CDR3. The CDR3 reads CASSLGLSGSYNEQFF. CDR3 nucleotides: TGTGCCAGCAGCTTGGGTCTTTCAGGGTCCTACAATGAGCAGTTCTTC.

The V and J genes are TRBV5-1 and TRBJ2-7; 11 bases align to TRBD1. J lost 3 bases, V lost 4 bases, and 9 bases had no gene match. This CDR3 region has 16 residues. CDR1 is SGHRS, CDR2 YFSETQ, per germline. The CDR3 DNA sequence: TGCGCCAGCAGCCAAACCTCCGGGACAGGGGGCTACGAGCAGTACTTC. Encoded protein: CASSQTSGTGGYEQYF. The whole variable domain, remainder taken from reference TRBV5-1 and TRBJ2-7, is KAGVTQTPRYLIKTRGQQVTLSCSPISGHRSVSWYQQTPGQGLQFLFEYFSETQRNKGNFPGRFSGRQFSNSRSEMNVSTLELGDSALYLCASSQTSGTGGYEQYFGPGTRLTVT.

This chain joins TRBV9 and TRBJ2-3; the match to TRBD2 covers 7 bases. CDR1 is SGDLS and CDR2 is YYNGEE in the germline V gene. With V trimmed by 0 bases and J by 5 bases, 12 bases remained unmatched. This CDR3 has 17 residues. In nucleotides, the CDR3 is TGTGCCAGCAGCGTAGAGCCAGCGGGGAGTGGTAAAGATACGCAGTATTTT. It codes for CASSVEPAGSGKDTQYF. Based on the CDR3 plus reference TRBV9 and TRBJ2-3, the full variable domain is DSGVTQTPKHLITATGQRVTLRCSPRSGDLSVYWYQQSLDQGLQFLIQYYNGEERAKGNILERFSAQQFPDLHSELNLSSLELGDSALYFCASSVEPAGSGKDTQYFGPGTRLTVL.

This clone occurred a few times. The sample has other DNA sequences that encode this CDR3 too. The chain recombines TRBV5-6 with TRBJ2-6; D ambiguous. Germline V CDR1 and CDR2: SGHDT, YYEEEE. Trimming left V 0 bases short and J 0 bases short, with 4 bases between. This CDR3 has 15 residues. DNA of the CDR3: TGTGCCAGCAGCTTGGGGGTCTCTGGGGCCAACGTCCTGACTTTC. Encoded protein: CASSLGVSGANVLTF.

The chain links TRBV30 to TRBJ1-3; unclear D gene. The CDR3 has 12 residues. The V gene's germline CDR1 is GTSNPN and CDR2 SVGIG (reference sequence). V was cut by 2 bases and J by 5 bases, with 7 bases left in between. Here the CDR3 DNA reads TGTGCCTGGAGTCGCCCGAGAAACACCATATATTTT. This encodes CAWSRPRNTIYF.

J is TRBJ1-6 and V is TRBV2; D gene ambiguous. This CDR3 is 14 amino acids long. Germline V CDR1 and CDR2: SNHLY, FYNNEI. Trimming left V 3 bases short and J 6 bases short, with 9 bases between. Written as DNA, the CDR3 is TGTGCCAGCAGTGACGAGGGAAGTAATTCACCCCTCCACTTT. This codes for CASSDEGSNSPLHF.

V is TRBV7-2 and J is TRBJ2-1; TRBD2 is a possible D gene (6 bases). The V gene lost 1 base and the J gene lost 4 bases, with 8 bases spanning the gap. Germline CDR1 SGHTA, CDR2 FQGNSA. The CDR3 loop spans 14 amino acids. CDR3 loop: CASSLVSGYNEQFF. CDR3 nucleotide sequence: TGTGCCAGCAGCTTAGTTAGCGGTTACAATGAGCAGTTCTTC. The variable domain in full, with the rest retrieved from reference TRBV7-2 and TRBJ2-1, is GAGVSQSPSNKVTEKGKDVELRCDPISGHTALYWYRQSLGQGLEFLIYFQGNSAPDKSGLPSDRFSAERTGGSVSTLTIQRTQQEDSAVYLCASSLVSGYNEQFFGPGTRLTVL.

This chain connects TRBV25-1 to TRBJ1-6, with TRBD1 as a possible D gene (5 bases). Germline V gene sequence: CDR1 MGHDK, CDR2 SYGVNS. The CDR3 is 12 residues long. V lost 6 bases to trimming and J lost 7 bases, with 7 bases between them. CDR3 sequence: CASRTANSPLHF. DNA of the CDR3: TGTGCCAGCAGGACAGCAAATTCACCCCTCCACTTT. Filled out from reference TRBV25-1 and TRBJ1-6, the complete variable domain reads EADIYQTPRYLVIGTGKKITLECSQTMGHDKMYWYQQDPGMELHLIHYSYGVNSTEKGDLSSESTVSRIRTEHFPLTLESARPSHTSQYLCASRTANSPLHFGNGTRLTVT.

The chain combines TRBV6-5 with TRBJ2-7; no clear D. V was pared by 5 bases and J by 2 bases, with 13 bases between. CDR1 and CDR2 from the germline V gene are MNHEY and SVGAGI. CDR3 length: 14 residues. The DNA for the CDR3 is TGTGCCAGCAGTCCACGGCCTGCCGCCTACGAGCAGTACTTC. It translates to CASSPRPAAYEQYF.

This rearrangement joins TRBV29-1 to TRBJ2-2, with D possibly being TRBD2 (6 bases). CDR1 SQVTM and CDR2 ANQGSEA come from the germline V gene. The ends were cut back, 7 bases at V and 3 bases at J, with 18 bases in the middle. The length of the CDR3 is 15 residues. DNA of the CDR3: TGCAGCGCCACGCGGGGAGGAAGCGACACCGGGGAGCTGTTTTTT. It codes for CSATRGGSDTGELFF.

This clone was detected a few times. The same CDR3 arises from other DNA sequences in this sample as well. The chain joins TRBV7-9 to TRBJ2-2; D is unclear. Trimming cost V 2 bases and J 6 bases, with 4 bases left between them. The length of the CDR3 is 12 residues. Germline V lookup: CDR1 SEHNR, CDR2 FQNEAQ (reference sequence). Written as DNA, the CDR3 is TGTGCCAGCAGCTTAAGTTCCGGGGAGCTGTTTTTT. As protein: CASSLSSGELFF.

As concerns this clone: The junction shows a germline mismatch at one end, possibly a read error. The genes are TRBV7-7 and TRBJ2-7; D possibly corresponds to TRBD1 (6 bases). Germline lookup yields CDR1 SSHAT and CDR2 FNYEAQ (reference sequence). The length of the CDR3 is 15 residues. CDR3 amino acids: CASSPRQASSYEQYF. In DNA form, the CDR3 reads TGTGCTAGCAGCCCGAGACAGGCAAGCTCCTACGAGCAGTACTTC.

V and J are TRBV6-6 and TRBJ1-2; TRBD1 matches 7 bases. Per the germline V gene, CDR1 is MNHNY and CDR2 is SVGAGI (reference sequence). This CDR3 has 14 residues. J lost 8 bases, V lost 5 bases, and 11 bases had no gene match. The CDR3 spells CASSPPDRAVGYTF. CDR3 sequence (DNA): TGTGCCAGCAGTCCGCCCGACAGGGCGGTGGGCTACACCTTC.

The chain joins TRBV2 to TRBJ1-2; D remains unclear. CDR3 length equals 15 residues. The V end lost 4 bases, the J end lost 6 bases, and 18 bases lay between the germline ends. CDR1 is SNHLY, CDR2 FYNNEI, per germline. DNA of the CDR3: TGTGCCAGCAGTGTCCGAGGGCCTGCCGGGCATGGCTACACCTTC. This sequence encodes CASSVRGPAGHGYTF.

The chain uses TRBV4-2 and TRBJ2-5; no reliable D call. CDR3 size: 16 residues. The germline CDR1 and CDR2 sequences are LGHNA and YNFKEQ. V lost 0 bases to trimming and J lost 4 bases, with 15 bases between them. CDR3 sequence reads: CASSQDPVGGPETQYF. The CDR3 bases are TGTGCCAGCAGCCAAGATCCCGTCGGCGGTCCAGAGACCCAGTACTTC.

A few counts support this clone. The V call is TRBV29-1, the J call TRBJ2-5; 7 positions match TRBD2. Germline trimming cut 0 bases from V and 2 bases from J; bases unmatched to any gene: 6. CDR1 SQVTM and CDR2 ANQGSEA come from the germline V gene. The CDR3 covers 15 residues. CDR3 sequence: CSVEDRLGLQETQYF. CDR3 nucleotide sequence: TGCAGCGTTGAAGATCGTTTGGGACTACAAGAGACCCAGTACTTC.

The gene calls are TRBV5-4 and TRBJ2-7, with 10 bases aligning to TRBD2. This CDR3 is 14 amino acids long. Trimming at V came to 2 bases and at J to 5 bases, leaving 4 bases not matched to a gene. The germline V gene encodes CDR1 SGHNT and CDR2 YYREEE (reference sequence). The CDR3 region is CASSLAGGLHEQYF. The CDR3 coding sequence is TGTGCCAGCAGCTTAGCGGGGGGGCTACACGAGCAGTACTTC.

The chain is built from TRBV29-1 and TRBJ2-7; no clear D. V gave up 5 bases and J gave up 2 bases, with 10 bases separating them. The CDR3 sequence is 12 residues long. The V gene's germline CDR1 is SQVTM and CDR2 ANQGSEA. Here the CDR3 DNA reads TGCAGCGTTACGACAAATACCTACGAGCAGTACTTC. Translating it yields CSVTTNTYEQYF.

This chain connects TRBV4-2 to TRBJ2-1; D possibly corresponds to TRBD2 (5 bases). Germline lookup yields CDR1 LGHNA and CDR2 YNFKEQ. Trimming stripped 1 base from V and 7 bases from J, with 8 bases between. This CDR3 comprises 13 residues. The CDR3 nucleotides read TGTGCCAGCAGCCAAGCCGGGGAAAATGAGCAGTTCTTC. It specifies CASSQAGENEQFF.

CDR3 in amino acids: CSLADSTDTQYF. The DNA of the CDR3 is TGCAGCTTAGCGGATAGCACAGATACGCAGTATTTT. This rearrangement joins TRBV29-1 to TRBJ2-3, with D possibly TRBD2 on 6 matching bases. Germline-derived CDR1 and CDR2 are SQVTM and ANQGSEA. V was clipped by 8 bases and J by 0 bases, with 9 bases between them. The CDR3 has 12 amino acids.

The V gene is TRBV30, the J gene TRBJ1-1; TRBD1 is a possible D gene (5 bases). The CDR3 consists of 16 residues. Germline V gives CDR1 GTSNPN, CDR2 SVGIG (reference sequence). The germline V and J ends were trimmed by 2 bases and 0 bases, with 16 bases remaining between them. CDR3 sequence (DNA): TGTGCCTGGAGTAGGCAGGCAGGGAAGATGAACACTGAAGCTTTCTTT. Translating it yields CAWSRQAGKMNTEAFF.

The chain uses TRBV7-8 and TRBJ2-2, with D unresolved. V was shortened by 2 bases and J by 2 bases, with 9 bases between the two germline ends. There are 15 residues in the CDR3. The germline gives CDR1 SGHVS, CDR2 FQNEAQ. The CDR3, as DNA: TGTGCCAGCAGCTTAATAACTCGCAACACCGGGGAGCTGTTTTTT. This sequence encodes CASSLITRNTGELFF. The variable domain in full, completed from reference TRBV7-8 and TRBJ2-2, reads GAGVSQSPRYKVAKRGQDVALRCDPISGHVSLFWYQQALGQGPEFLTYFQNEAQLDKSGLPSDRFFAERPEGSVSTLKIQRTQQEDSAVYLCASSLITRNTGELFFGEGSRLTVL.

The sample holds a few counts of this clone. The chain links TRBV9 to TRBJ2-2, with TRBD2 matching over 9 bases. CDR1 and CDR2 (germline): SGDLS, YYNGEE. With V trimmed by 5 bases and J by 6 bases, 14 bases remained unmatched. There are 17 residues in the CDR3. The DNA of the CDR3 is TGTGCCAGCAGGAGGAGGGGACTAGCAGCGCGGGCCGGGGAGCTGTTTTTT. It codes for CASRRRGLAARAGELFF.

This chain joins TRBV30 and TRBJ2-6, with D possibly matching TRBD2 (6 bases). The V end lost 8 bases, the J end lost 2 bases, and 13 bases lay between the germline ends. CDR1 and CDR2 from the germline V gene are GTSNPN and SVGIG (reference sequence). The CDR3 is 14 amino acids. The chain's CDR3 is CAGGWSPGANVLTF. For the CDR3, the DNA is TGTGCCGGGGGGTGGAGCCCTGGGGCCAACGTCCTGACTTTC.

This chain connects TRBV29-1 to TRBJ1-2, with D possibly TRBD1 on 6 matching bases. Germline V lookup: CDR1 SQVTM, CDR2 ANQGSEA. V gave up 5 bases and J gave up 2 bases, with 15 bases separating them. This CDR3 region has 14 residues. The CDR3 nucleotides read TGCAGCGTTACCCGAGGGGGAGAGAACTATGGCTACACCTTC. Protein: CSVTRGGENYGYTF.

The CDR3: CACVRGYEQYF. CDR3 coding DNA: TGTGCCTGCGTCAGGGGGTACGAGCAGTACTTC. This chain uses TRBV30 with TRBJ2-7; 7 bases match TRBD1. The length of the CDR3 is 11 residues. Germline CDR1 and CDR2: GTSNPN and SVGIG (reference sequence). Losses at the gene ends were 6 bases for V and 4 bases for J; bases not matched to a gene: 3. The whole variable domain, filled in from reference TRBV30 and TRBJ2-7, reads SQTIHQWPATLVQPVGSPLSLECTVEGTSNPNLYWYRQAAGRGLQLLFYSVGIGQISSEVPQNLSASRPQDRQFILSSKKLLLSDSGFYLCACVRGYEQYFGPGTRLTVT.

This clone was observed a few times. V usage is TRBV6-5 and J usage is TRBJ2-5, with 7 bases that match TRBD1. The CDR3 is made up of 14 amino acids. V shed 7 bases and J 3 bases; nucleotides not matched to a gene: 8. The germline V gene encodes CDR1 MNHEY and CDR2 SVGAGI. Here the CDR3 DNA reads TGTGCCAGCAATTTAGGACAGGCAAAAGAGACCCAGTACTTC. Its translation is CASNLGQAKETQYF.

This chain joins TRBV9 and TRBJ2-1, with 11 bases that match TRBD1. This CDR3 spans 15 amino acids. Germline CDR1 reads SGDLS; CDR2 reads YYNGEE. Germline trimming cut 0 bases from V and 4 bases from J; bases unmatched to any gene: 0. The CDR3 DNA sequence: TGTGCCAGCAGCGTAGGGGACAGGGGGTACAATGAGCAGTTCTTC. Protein sequence: CASSVGDRGYNEQFF. The entire variable domain, with the rest obtained from reference TRBV9 and TRBJ2-1, is as follows: DSGVTQTPKHLITATGQRVTLRCSPRSGDLSVYWYQQSLDQGLQFLIQYYNGEERAKGNILERFSAQQFPDLHSELNLSSLELGDSALYFCASSVGDRGYNEQFFGPGTRLTVL.

The chain links TRBV13 to TRBJ1-4; possibly TRBD1 for D (5 bases). V was trimmed by 4 bases and J by 5 bases, leaving 14 bases between them. The CDR3 contains 15 residues. The germline CDR1 and CDR2 sequences are PRHDT and FYEKMQ (reference sequence). The chain's CDR3 is CASSSAGKGNEKLFF. For the CDR3, the DNA is TGTGCCAGCAGCTCTGCGGGCAAGGGGAATGAAAAACTGTTTTTT.